This T cell receptor beta chain was observed in a study of blood T cells in healthy people across ages. As for the study in general: When template switching was applied, about one barcoded beta molecule was captured per two T cells. Broader study findings: As naive T cell percentage varied, TCR beta diversity correlated strongly with it. Unsorted PBMC material precluded a definitive naive versus antigen-experienced comparison.

Per the germline V gene, CDR1 is DFQATT and CDR2 is SNEGSKA (reference sequence). The CDR3 length is 14 residues. V gave up 5 bases and J gave up 2 bases; unmatched junction bases: 9. PCR was performed a second time for about 7 to 12 cycles using a sample-barcoded 5' primer and a J-beta primer mix. TCRdb itself ran the 5' RACE reads through MiXCR, one entry per CDR3 protein. The data hold some 1.4 million distinct CDR3 sequences, with approximately 42% observed a single time. This clonotype was counted between two and nine times. Its antigen is still unknown. Sequenced sample: blood. This chain links TRBV20-1 with TRBJ2-7; 7 nucleotides match TRBD2. This TCR came from a woman younger than 30 in good health. CDR3: CSAGFLAETYEQYF. The CDR3 DNA is TGCAGTGCTGGATTCCTAGCGGAAACCTACGAGCAGTACTTC.